In its sample, the clone carrying this T cell receptor (beta chain) was seen once. Its cognate antigen is unknown. The V end was cut by 4 bases, the J end by 0 bases, with 7 bases between. CDR1 and CDR2 (germline): SGHRS, YFSETQ. This CDR3 is 13 amino acids long. This record belongs to a study of beta chain features in type 1 diabetes. Study-wide results and limits: TCRB CDR3s were moderately but significantly shorter in Type 1 diabetes patients in all four CD4+ subsets.

Based on CD45RO/CCR7/CD25/CD127/CD95/CD27, CD4+ regulatory, stem cell-like memory, naive and central memory cells were sorted. Reverse transcribing all isolated RNA meant expressed TCRB transcripts were sequenced. Sequenced by immunoSEQ multiplex PCR; TCRdb stores in-frame clones only, minus some. The sample yields a few hundred thousand clones, 15% seen once. The chain has TRBV5-1 and TRBJ1-1; D possibly corresponds to TRBD1 (5 bases). This receptor was identified in a man younger than 35 with type 1 diabetes. Sequencing was carried out using naive CD4+ T cells from blood. In nucleotides, the CDR3 is TGCGCCAGCAGCACGACAGTGAACACTGAAGCTTTCTTT. Its protein product is CASSTTVNTEAFF.